Listed below are T cell receptor beta chains from one sample, sequenced in a study of CD4 T cells in lung cancer. Profiled with immunoSEQ multiplex PCR; TCRdb holds only in-frame clones, not every one. The sample holds approximately 9,300 clones, around 69% seen once. The material sequenced was normal lung tissue taken away from the tumor. The receptors originated from a man between 60 and 75 years old with non-small cell lung cancer. Both conserved end residues are trimmed from each CDR3.

13,TRBV27,TRBJ1-5,ASRPRTGSNQPQH
12,TRBV5-1,TRBJ2-1,ASSQQGSYNEQF
13,TRBV19,TRBJ2-1,ASSPSASSYNEQF
11,TRBV2,TRBJ2-1,ASRGTGPHEQF
14,TRBV7-9,TRBJ2-7,ASSSGQEGIFWEQY
11,TRBV19,TRBJ2-3,ASFSGGTDTQY
13,TRBV6-6,TRBJ1-5,ASSYGTGSNQPQH
14,TRBV7-3,TRBJ2-3,ASSLGLSGRTDTQY
12,TRBV28,TRBJ2-5,ASSPAVEEETQY
13,TRBV7-9,TRBJ2-5,ASSAFLAGQETQY
14,TRBV30,TRBJ2-2,ACPAKLAGGNGELF
11,TRBV10-3,TRBJ1-6,ARRQGDNSPLH
9,TRBV6-1,TRBJ2-2,ASIEQGELF
16,TRBV10-1,TRBJ1-2,ASPETLEWDRENYGYT
10,TRBV7-3,TRBJ2-1,ASSTGTSKQF
13,TRBV6-5,TRBJ2-1,ASSLAGGPYNEQF
16,TRBV7-3,TRBJ1-4,ASSPHARGASLDEKLF
13,TRBV28,TRBJ2-6,ASSYAGTGANVLT
12,TRBV6-4,TRBJ2-1,ASSALTGGGEQF
14,TRBV2,TRBJ2-6,ASRRRGSSGANVLT
13,TRBV30,TRBJ1-4,AWSLQGASGEKLF
13,TRBV7-3,TRBJ2-3,ASSPPAGYTDTQY
12,TRBV19,TRBJ1-5,ASSNRRIDQPQH
13,TRBV2,TRBJ2-2,ASSPRSSNTGELF
14,TRBV7-6,TRBJ2-3,ASSLGSFTLTDTQY
11,TRBV30,TRBJ1-1,AWKSGGDTEAF
12,TRBV29-1,TRBJ2-7,SVEDGGRPYEQY
13,TRBV6-5,TRBJ1-4,ASSSETEGAGKLF
13,TRBV6-5,TRBJ1-5,ASSLLREGNQPQH
16,TRBV2,TRBJ2-2,ASTQTLSGGGYTGELF
13,TRBV6-5,TRBJ2-5,ASSQTSGVQETQY
13,TRBV19,TRBJ2-5,ASSARGLNQETQY
12,TRBV19,TRBJ2-7,ASSATGRSYEQY
13,TRBV5-1,TRBJ2-7,ASSLGPGSSYEQY
12,TRBV23-1,TRBJ2-2,ASSTDRGTGELF
12,TRBV10-2,TRBJ2-2,ASNPAGDTGELF
12,TRBV11-3,TRBJ2-5,ASSPTGGEGTQY
13,TRBV7-2,TRBJ2-7,ASSLSSGSDHEQY
12,TRBV7-2,TRBJ2-1,ASSLVRGSNEQF
11,TRBV21-1,TRBJ1-2,ASKWTGKCGYT
11,TRBV11-2,TRBJ2-4,ASSLEPPGLQY
11,TRBV9,TRBJ2-2,ASSTANTGELF
14,TRBV7-3,TRBJ2-1,ASSPGGLAGVNEQF
13,TRBV18,TRBJ1-3,ASSPTQGAGNTIY
12,TRBV6-6,TRBJ1-4,ASDIGGGVEKLF
12,TRBV5-8,TRBJ1-1,ASSWRDSLGEAF
12,TRBV29-1,TRBJ2-5,STKETVPAETQY
11,TRBV5-8,TRBJ1-1,ASMFQLNTEAF
12,TRBV10-3,TRBJ1-1,AISEPGQGISAF
12,TRBV28,TRBJ1-1,ASSLSPRNTEAF
10,TRBV6-6,TRBJ2-1,ASSYGRNEQF
13,TRBV29-1,TRBJ2-7,SVVPGQSKLYEQY